The rows below give T cell receptor beta chains drawn from one sample of a study of T-cell reconstitution after alpha-beta-depleted transplantation in children. TCRdb ran MiXCR on the PCR reads and lists one entry per CDR3 protein. The data contain 450,000 to 550,000 distinct CDR3 sequences, roughly 11% of them singletons. The sample consisted of PBMCs, mostly from graft donor cells, taken 180 days after TCRalphabeta/CD19-depleted stem cell transplant. These receptors were obtained from a female patient younger than 10 who had a stem cell transplant for aplastic anemia, so the T cells may come from the graft donor. CDR3s include the opening cysteine and the closing phenylalanine or tryptophan. Fields, in order: J gene, V gene, clone size, D gene, CDR3 protein, CDR3 DNA. The D gene is left open where the match is weak. Clone size is not always given. Where it is, it says once, few, many or a class for expanded clones.

>TRBJ1-2|TRBV28|few|TRBD1
CASSPDRGRRGYGYTF
TGTGCCAGCAGTCCGGACAGGGGGCGCCGGGGCTATGGCTACACCTTC
>TRBJ1-3|TRBV20-1|few|NA
CSATPGEIGNTIYF
TGCAGTGCTACGCCAGGAGAGATCGGAAACACCATATATTTT
>TRBJ2-7|TRBV28|few|NA
CASSSHAHTTYEQYF
TGTGCCAGCAGTTCCCATGCCCATACGACCTACGAGCAGTACTTC
>TRBJ2-5|TRBV10-3|many|TRBD2
CAIAREVAETQYF
TGTGCCATCGCGCGGGAGGTCGCCGAGACCCAGTACTTC
>TRBJ2-3|TRBV5-4|NA|NA
CASSQRLGPTDTQYF
TGTGCCAGCAGCCAACGACTGGGTCCCACAGATACGCAGTATTTT
>TRBJ2-1|TRBV4-1|NA|NA
CASSQDPGRSYNEQFF
TGCGCCAGCAGCCAAGATCCGGGTCGTTCCTACAATGAGCAGTTCTTC
>TRBJ1-5|TRBV6-2/TRBV6-3|NA|NA
CASSSPGRISNQPQHF
TGTGCCAGCAGTTCCCCGGGACGGATTAGCAATCAGCCCCAGCATTTT
>TRBJ2-7|TRBV10-3|NA|NA
CAIRMENRVSYEQYF
TGTGCCATCAGGATGGAAAATCGAGTCTCCTACGAGCAGTACTTC
>TRBJ2-5|TRBV15|few|NA
CATSSRAWETQYF
TGTGCCACCAGCAGCCGAGCGTGGGAGACCCAGTACTTC
>TRBJ2-1|TRBV5-1|few|TRBD1
CASSLNNRDREGNEQFF
TGCGCCAGCAGCTTGAATAACCGGGACAGGGAAGGCAATGAGCAGTTCTTC
>TRBJ2-2|TRBV11-1|NA|NA
CASSPDYSSGELFF
TGTGCCAGCAGCCCGGACTACTCGTCCGGGGAGCTGTTTTTT
>TRBJ1-2|TRBV28|NA|NA
CATNPQGYGYTF
TGTGCCACGAACCCCCAGGGCTATGGCTACACCTTC
>TRBJ2-3|TRBV6-5|few|TRBD2
CASSYGWAGGHADTQYF
TGTGCCAGCAGTTACGGGTGGGCGGGAGGCCACGCAGATACGCAGTATTTT
>TRBJ1-6|TRBV4-2|NA|NA
CASSQDPGRVGSPLHF
TGTGCCAGCAGCCAAGATCCTGGCAGGGTGGGTTCACCCCTCCACTTT
>TRBJ2-7|TRBV28|NA|NA
CASSRLSGYEQYF
TGTGCCAGCTCTAGACTGTCCGGATACGAGCAGTACTTC
>TRBJ2-7|TRBV6-5|NA|TRBD2
CASSYSGGRAWFEQYF
TGTGCCAGCAGTTACTCTGGCGGGAGGGCCTGGTTCGAGCAGTACTTC
>TRBJ2-1|TRBV11-2|few|NA
CASSFRAVISGGEQFF
TGTGCCAGCAGCTTTAGGGCCGTGATCTCTGGGGGTGAGCAGTTCTTC
>TRBJ2-3|TRBV12-3/TRBV12-4|few|TRBD2
CASSSGLAGGPSATDTQYF
TGTGCCAGCAGTTCAGGACTAGCGGGAGGGCCCTCGGCCACAGATACGCAGTATTTT
>TRBJ1-1|TRBV2|few|TRBD1
CASSGNRGHYLNTEAFF
TGTGCCAGCAGTGGGAATAGGGGGCATTATTTGAACACTGAAGCTTTCTTT
>TRBJ2-2|TRBV20-1|NA|TRBD2
CSAMTSGFPGELFF
TGCAGTGCTATGACTAGCGGGTTTCCCGGGGAGCTGTTTTTT
>TRBJ2-1|TRBV28|many|NA
CASSPFYPSAYNEQFF
TGTGCCAGCAGTCCCTTTTACCCTTCGGCTTACAATGAGCAGTTCTTC
>TRBJ2-1|TRBV11-1|many|NA
CASSPIAAAGWEEQFF
TGTGCCAGCAGCCCTATAGCGGCCGCGGGTTGGGAGGAGCAGTTCTTC
>TRBJ2-7|TRBV29-1|few|TRBD1
CSVQGAGVYEQYF
TGCAGCGTACAGGGGGCGGGCGTCTACGAGCAGTACTTC
>TRBJ2-7|TRBV6-5|NA|NA
CASSPGGAVAGYEQYF
TGTGCCAGCAGTCCCGGGGGCGCGGTAGCGGGCTACGAGCAGTACTTC
>TRBJ2-2|TRBV24-1|few|TRBD1
CAAQGATDTGELFF
TGTGCCGCGCAGGGGGCAACGGACACCGGGGAGCTGTTTTTT
>TRBJ1-2|TRBV7-9|NA|NA
CASSPRTVNRSGYTF
TGTGCCAGCAGCCCAAGGACAGTTAATCGAAGTGGCTACACCTTC
>TRBJ2-1|TRBV7-3|few|TRBD2
CASSLIAGGPDNEQFF
TGTGCCAGCAGCCTAATAGCGGGAGGGCCAGACAATGAGCAGTTCTTC
>TRBJ1-6|TRBV7-2|NA|NA
CASSLDHRWNSPLHF
TGTGCCAGCAGCTTAGACCACAGGTGGAATTCACCCCTCCACTTT
>TRBJ1-4|TRBV7-9|few|NA
CASSLHEATNEKLFF
TGTGCCAGCAGCTTACACGAGGCAACTAATGAAAAACTGTTTTTT
>TRBJ2-1|TRBV4-3|NA|NA
CASSQDRGRYNEQFF
TGCGCCAGCAGCCAAGATAGGGGTAGATACAATGAGCAGTTCTTC